This T cell receptor (beta chain) was observed in a study of control samples from healthy donors and cancer patients (TCRdb year 2020). V drops 8 bases and J drops 1 base, leaving 8 bases in between. The germline V gene (reference sequence) provides CDR1 GTSNPN and CDR2 SVGIG. Measured from the cysteine to the phenylalanine, the CDR3 is 11 residues long. Only CDR3 DNA is held: 33 bases, read in frame from base 1. Libraries were made using the immunoSEQ multiplex PCR assay. TCRdb's version of the immuneACCESS table is confined to in-frame rearrangements and falls short of the full clone set. An unresolved V gene accounts for under half of the shortfall where checked; the remainder is of unknown origin. The sample contains 100,000 to 150,000 clones, 92% of them found a single time. Of the sample, 2% to 2.5% falls within the top ten clones. As to this clone: Its cognate antigen has yet to be identified. There are no base qualities to consult, and no much larger clone falls within one base.

Recombination linked TRBV30 to TRBJ1-2; a weak D assignment points to TRBD1 (6 bases agree). The sample comprised blood. This sequence was found in a woman aged 50 to 65 in good health. The CDR3 has the sequence CAHRVNYGYTF. The DNA sequence is TGTGCCCACAGGGTTAACTATGGCTACACCTTC.